The sequence of this TCR beta chain was determined in a study of beta chain features in type 1 diabetes. Study background: Examination covered under 110 million sorted cells spanning all samples.

As concerns this clone: Its antigen is unidentified.

General study findings and limits: Highly expressing activated T cells could be over-counted with a cDNA template.

This CDR3 has 14 residues. Germline values: CDR1 MGHDK, CDR2 SYGVNS. Unmatched junction bases numbered 11, after V lost 3 bases and J lost 11 bases. Expressed TCRB transcripts were sequenced, since all the RNA that had been isolated was reverse transcribed. Data came from immunoSEQ multiplex PCR; TCRdb stores just in-frame clones and leaves some out. Among 350,000 or so clones, 15% to 20% were seen once, and the ten largest hold under 0.055%. Sorting of CD4+ naive, central memory, regulatory and stem cell-like memory cells was performed via CD45RO/CCR7/CD25/CD127/CD95/CD27. This sequence was found in a woman between 18 and 29 years old in good health. The V gene is TRBV25-1, the J gene TRBJ2-3; 7 positions agree with TRBD1. The sequenced sample consisted of naive CD4+ T cells from blood. In nucleotides, the CDR3 is TGTGCCAGCAGTGACCCCAGGGGGATCCCCGGGCAGTATTTT. The encoded protein is CASSDPRGIPGQYF.